The 18 T cell receptor beta chains given below trace back to one sample, sequenced in a study of blood T cell repertoires in COVID-19. Clones were sequenced by immunoSEQ multiplex PCR, and TCRdb holds only the in-frame ones, with some missing. This sample has about 160,000 clones; 92% occur once, and the top ten carry about 4.8%. The material sequenced was peripheral blood. These receptors originate from a man aged 25 to 40 with COVID-19, enrolled during active disease.

V gene TRBV27 combines with J gene TRBJ1-1; no definite D call. Germline V gene lookup returns CDR1 MNHEY and CDR2 SMNVEV (reference sequence). The CDR3 is 13 amino acids. The V gene lost 3 bases and the J gene lost 11 bases, with 16 bases spanning the gap. The CDR3 region is CASSLNRAERAFF. For the CDR3, the DNA is TGTGCCAGCAGTTTGAATCGCGCGGAACGGGCTTTCTTT.

The chain recombines TRBV28 with TRBJ1-3, with D perhaps TRBD1 (6 bases). The CDR3 spans 14 residues. Germline V gene lookup returns CDR1 MDHEN and CDR2 SYDVKM. Trimming took 2 bases from V and 3 from J, leaving 8 bases between them. The DNA of the CDR3 is TGTGCCAGCAGTTTAAACAGGGTTGGAAACACCATATATTTT. Protein product: CASSLNRVGNTIYF. The variable domain in full, completed from reference TRBV28 and TRBJ1-3, reads DVKVTQSSRYLVKRTGEKVFLECVQDMDHENMFWYRQDPGLGLRLIYFSYDVKMKEKGDIPEGYSVSREKKERFSLILESASTNQTSMYLCASSLNRVGNTIYFGEGSWLTVV.

The rearrangement links TRBV5-4 to TRBJ1-2; D is possibly TRBD1 (5 bases). The CDR3 covers 14 residues. V shed 2 bases and J shed 2 bases, with 10 bases lying between them. Germline CDR1 and CDR2: SGHNT and YYREEE (reference sequence). CDR3 residues: CASSFPRQNYGYTF. CDR3 sequence (DNA): TGTGCCAGCAGCTTTCCGAGACAGAACTATGGCTACACCTTC.

This chain joins TRBV19 and TRBJ2-7, with 10 bases fitting TRBD1. The germline V gene encodes CDR1 LNHDA and CDR2 SQIVND (reference sequence). CDR3 size: 14 residues. V shed 3 bases and J 3 bases; nucleotides not matched to a gene: 2. The DNA for the CDR3 is TGTGCCAGTAGTATCGGACAGGGGGTCTACGAGCAGTACTTC. It codes for CASSIGQGVYEQYF.

V is TRBV5-1 and J is TRBJ2-5, with TRBD2 matching 9 bases. Trimming took 2 bases from V and 3 from J; bases not matched to a gene: 5. Per germline, CDR1 SGHRS and CDR2 YFSETQ. The CDR3 runs to 15 residues. The CDR3 coding sequence is TGCGCCAGCAGCTTATTTAGCGGGAGAAAAGAGACCCAGTACTTC. This sequence encodes CASSLFSGRKETQYF. The variable domain in full, with the rest retrieved from reference TRBV5-1 and TRBJ2-5, is KAGVTQTPRYLIKTRGQQVTLSCSPISGHRSVSWYQQTPGQGLQFLFEYFSETQRNKGNFPGRFSGRQFSNSRSEMNVSTLELGDSALYLCASSLFSGRKETQYFGPGTRLLVL.

This clone has just one count. This chain uses TRBV7-9 with TRBJ2-5; TRBD1 agrees at 7 bases. The germline V gene encodes CDR1 SEHNR and CDR2 FQNEAQ (reference sequence). The CDR3 is 14 amino acids. J lost 5 bases, V lost 4 bases, and 7 bases had no gene match. CDR3 DNA: TGTGCCAGCAGCTCACGCTTGGGACAGGAGACCCAGTACTTC. It encodes CASSSRLGQETQYF.

The chain has TRBV4-2 and TRBJ1-1, with a possible D match to TRBD1 (6 bases). V was clipped by 0 bases and J by 1 base, with 15 bases between them. Germline CDR1 LGHNA, CDR2 YNFKEQ. This CDR3 spans 17 amino acids. The CDR3 bases are TGTGCCAGCAGCCAAGATCTTGGACAGCCCAGGAACACTGAAGCTTTCTTT. Translation: CASSQDLGQPRNTEAFF.

This chain links TRBV7-9 with TRBJ2-1; 10 positions agree with TRBD2. The V segment lost 7 bases and the J segment 6 bases; nucleotides outside the gene matches: 12. The CDR3 length is 16 residues. Germline V gene sequence: CDR1 SEHNR, CDR2 FQNEAQ (reference sequence). The CDR3, as DNA: TGTGCCAGCACCTACGGTGGTAGCGGGAGGTCCAATGAGCAGTTCTTC. Amino acids: CASTYGGSGRSNEQFF.

This clone was seen once. The chain is built from TRBV3-1 (or the pseudogene TRBV3-2) and TRBJ2-7; 7 bases are a match to TRBD1. V lost 1 base and J lost 6; bases outside the gene matches: 6. The germline V gene has CDR1 LGHDT and CDR2 YNNKEL (reference sequence). The length of the CDR3 is 14 residues. CDR3 in DNA: TGTGCCAGCAGCCAAGTCTTGGGACAGCCCGAGCAGTACTTC. The encoded protein is CASSQVLGQPEQYF.

The rearrangement uses TRBV2 and TRBJ2-5; 7 bases map to TRBD2. Trimming cost V 8 bases and J 7 bases; bases outside gene matches: 10. The CDR3 is 13 residues long. CDR1 and CDR2 from the germline V gene are SNHLY and FYNNEI. The CDR3 protein is CASSERDGGTQYF. In DNA, the CDR3 is TGTGCCAGCTCTGAGCGGGATGGAGGGACCCAGTACTTC.

This chain uses TRBV9 with TRBJ2-5; 7 bases are shared with TRBD2. CDR3 length: 20 amino acids. After removal of 0 bases from V and 3 bases from J, the junction contained 20 bases not matched to a gene. Looked up from germline, CDR1 is SGDLS and CDR2 is YYNGEE. This CDR3 reads CASSVAPVLGSGREKETQYF. The CDR3 DNA sequence: TGTGCCAGCAGCGTAGCCCCGGTCCTGGGTAGCGGGCGAGAGAAAGAGACCCAGTACTTC.

Written as DNA, the CDR3 is TGTGCCAGCAGCCCACAGATCAAGACAGGAAAATATAGCAATCAGCCCCAGCATTTT. Its translation: CASSPQIKTGKYSNQPQHF. This rearrangement joins TRBV7-2 to TRBJ1-5; tentative D call: TRBD1 (6 bases). Germline V CDR1 and CDR2: SGHTA, FQGNSA. The CDR3 covers 19 residues. Trimming removed 5 bases at V and 0 bases at J, with 23 bases between.

The CDR3 protein is CASSLWTSGVTYEQYF. The CDR3 bases are TGTGCCAGCAGTTTATGGACTAGCGGGGTGACCTACGAGCAGTACTTC. The chain recombines TRBV28 with TRBJ2-7; TRBD2 matches at 11 bases. V lost 0 bases, J lost 2 bases, and 3 bases stayed unmatched. From germline, CDR1 is MDHEN and CDR2 SYDVKM. The CDR3 extends over 16 amino acids.

The chain is built from TRBV28 and TRBJ1-4; D is undetermined. This CDR3 is 15 amino acids long. The V end was cut by 6 bases, the J end by 0 bases, with 11 bases between. CDR1 and CDR2 (germline): MDHEN, SYDVKM. CDR3 protein: CASRLAGATNEKLFF. DNA for the CDR3: TGTGCCAGCAGGCTAGCCGGCGCAACTAATGAAAAACTGTTTTTT.

The CDR3 DNA is TGTGCCAGCACTCCGGGTCCAACTAACTATGGCTACACCTTC. As protein: CASTPGPTNYGYTF. The rearrangement links TRBV6-5 to TRBJ1-2, with D unresolved. CDR1 MNHEY and CDR2 SVGAGI come from the germline V gene. This CDR3 is 14 amino acids long. The V and J ends lost 7 bases and 0 bases respectively, with 12 bases between them.

In its sample, this clone was seen a few times. V is TRBV6-5 and J is TRBJ1-5; D remains ambiguous. With 0 bases removed from V and 0 bases from J, the gap between germline ends came to 9 bases. This CDR3 has 16 residues. Germline CDR1 is MNHEY and CDR2 is SVGAGI. CDR3 amino acids: CASSYSRSNSNQPQHF. In DNA form, the CDR3 reads TGTGCCAGCAGTTACTCGAGATCAAATAGCAATCAGCCCCAGCATTTT.

V is TRBV28 and J is TRBJ1-5; 7 bases are a match to TRBD1. Germline V gene data show CDR1 as MDHEN and CDR2 as SYDVKM. The V gene end was trimmed by 3 bases and the J gene end by 2 bases; junction bases not matched to a gene: 13. This CDR3 has 18 residues. The CDR3 nucleotides read TGTGCCAGCAGTTTCCCGGGACAGTACGGAGTGGGCAATCAGCCCCAGCATTTT. Encoded protein: CASSFPGQYGVGNQPQHF.

V is TRBV19 and J is TRBJ2-1, with D tentatively TRBD2 (6 bases). The CDR3 runs to 16 residues. Deletions cut 3 bases from V and 0 bases from J, with 12 bases between. Germline assignment: CDR1 LNHDA and CDR2 SQIVND (reference sequence). As DNA, the CDR3 is TGTGCCAGTAGTATTGGGGGAGGATACTCCTACAATGAGCAGTTCTTC. The encoded protein is CASSIGGGYSYNEQFF.